Listed here are 32 T cell receptor beta chains from one sample, sequenced in a study of cytomegalovirus exposure and HLA in healthy donors. Primers: 60 Vbeta forward and 13 Jbeta reverse. Using immunoSEQ multiplex PCR, the repertoire was profiled, and TCRdb retains in-frame clones only, with some absent. The sample carries 29,000 or so clones, approximately 62% recorded once. The specimen was PBMCs. The receptors were sampled from a male donor in good health and CMV-seropositive.

Only a few counts were recorded for this clone. The chain links TRBV28 to TRBJ1-1, with no clear D. The V gene's germline CDR1 is MDHEN and CDR2 SYDVKM. This CDR3 is 11 amino acids long. V lost 11 bases and J 4 bases, leaving 11 bases between the germline ends. The CDR3 here is CAAKRFTEAFF. The CDR3, as DNA: TGTGCCGCGAAGCGTTTCACTGAAGCTTTCTTT.

The DNA of the CDR3 is TGTGCCAGCTCACCACCGGTCAGAAACACCGGGGAGCTGTTTTTT. Residues: CASSPPVRNTGELFF. The J gene is TRBJ2-2, the V gene TRBV18; the D is unclear. Germline CDR1 KGHSH, CDR2 LQKENI. V dropped 0 bases and J dropped 2 bases, with 7 bases sitting between them. CDR3 length equals 15 residues. The complete variable domain, with remaining parts taken from reference TRBV18 and TRBJ2-2, reads NAGVMQNPRHLVRRRGQEARLRCSPMKGHSHVYWYRQLPEEGLKFMVYLQKENIIDESGMPKERFSAEFPKEGPSILRIQQVVRGDSAAYFCASSPPVRNTGELFFGEGSRLTVL.

This chain uses TRBV2 with TRBJ1-4; TRBD1 matches 9 bases. Trimming cost V 6 bases and J 7 bases; bases outside gene matches: 6. Germline CDR1 is SNHLY and CDR2 is FYNNEI. The CDR3 is 14 residues long. In nucleotides, the CDR3 is TGTGCCAGCAGGGACAGGACAGGGGCTGAAAAACTGTTTTTT. This sequence encodes CASRDRTGAEKLFF.

The rearrangement links TRBV5-1 to TRBJ2-1; weak D call: TRBD2 (5 bases). V lost 4 bases, J lost 8 bases, and 16 bases lay in between. The length of the CDR3 is 14 residues. Germline loops: CDR1 SGHRS, CDR2 YFSETQ. Here the CDR3 DNA reads TGCGCCAGCAGCGGAGGAGGTAGGTGGGATGAGCAGTTCTTC. Its protein is CASSGGGRWDEQFF.

This clone was found once. The genes are TRBV27 and TRBJ1-1, with 7 nucleotides matching TRBD1. Trimming cost V 4 bases and J 4 bases; bases outside gene matches: 6. Looked up from germline, CDR1 is MNHEY and CDR2 is SMNVEV (reference sequence). The CDR3 sequence is 14 residues long. For the CDR3, the DNA is TGTGCCAGCAGTTCCCGACAGGGCCCCACTGAAGCTTTCTTT. Residues: CASSSRQGPTEAFF.

This clone was detected a few times. This chain uses TRBV28 with TRBJ1-2; D is uncertain. This CDR3 spans 14 amino acids. V lost 3 bases, J lost 0 bases, and 8 bases lay in between. Germline CDR1 and CDR2: MDHEN and SYDVKM. This CDR3 reads CASSLGSTNYGYTF. The CDR3 DNA follows: TGTGCCAGCAGTTTGGGCAGCACTAACTATGGCTACACCTTC.

The chain joins TRBV19 to TRBJ1-1; perhaps TRBD1 as D (5 bases). V shed 7 bases and J shed 5 bases, with 17 bases lying between them. From germline, CDR1 is LNHDA and CDR2 SQIVND (reference sequence). CDR3 length: 14 residues. CDR3 DNA: TGTGCCAGTACACTTAGGGGCCGGAGTACTGAAGCTTTCTTT. Its protein product is CASTLRGRSTEAFF.

The rearrangement uses TRBV9 and TRBJ1-6, with 10 bases fitting TRBD1. This CDR3 region has 15 residues. Germline assignment: CDR1 SGDLS and CDR2 YYNGEE. The junction had 5 bases not matched to a gene; V was cut back by 5 bases and J by 6 bases. The CDR3 DNA reads TGTGCCAGCAGGACAGGGGGCGAGACTAATTCACCCCTCCACTTT. This encodes CASRTGGETNSPLHF.

The CDR3 DNA reads TGTGCCAGCAGCTCCTCCTCTGGAAACACCATATATTTT. Translating it yields CASSSSSGNTIYF. The chain joins TRBV5-4 to TRBJ1-3, with D unclear. The germline CDR1 and CDR2 sequences are SGHNT and YYREEE (reference sequence). The length of the CDR3 is 13 residues. Between the trimmed V and J ends, which lost 3 bases and 0 bases, there was a span of 4 bases.

The rearrangement uses TRBV21-1 and TRBJ2-3; the tabulated D call, TRBD1, remains unverified against the DNA. TRBV21-1 is listed as a pseudogene. The CDR3 sequence is 13 residues long. The CDR3 region is CASRKGDPDTQYF. The DNA of the CDR3 is TGTGCCAGCAGAAAGGGGGACCCAGATACGCAGTATTTT.

The V call is TRBV7-3, the J call TRBJ1-1; TRBD1 aligns across 8 bases. CDR1 and CDR2 (germline): SGHTA, FQGTGA. This CDR3 region has 15 residues. Trimming at V came to 2 bases and at J to 8 bases, leaving 10 bases not matched to a gene. The CDR3 coding sequence is TGTGCCAGCAGCTTAGTGGGGACAGGTCTTGGGGAAGCTTTCTTT. Translating gives CASSLVGTGLGEAFF. Full variable domain (outside the CDR3, taken from reference TRBV7-3 and TRBJ1-1): GAGVSQTPSNKVTEKGKYVELRCDPISGHTALYWYRQSLGQGPEFLIYFQGTGAADDSGLPNDRFFAVRPEGSVSTLKIQRTERGDSAVYLCASSLVGTGLGEAFFGQGTRLTVV.

The chain recombines TRBV27 with TRBJ2-5; TRBD1 aligns across 10 bases. The CDR3 loop spans 15 amino acids. V dropped 6 bases and J dropped 6; count of bases not matched to a gene: 10. From germline, CDR1 is MNHEY and CDR2 SMNVEV (reference sequence). Here the CDR3 reads CASSSTGGAGQTQYF. The CDR3 region has the DNA TGTGCCAGCAGCTCGACAGGGGGCGCTGGTCAGACCCAGTACTTC.

The chain recombines TRBV4-1 with TRBJ2-3; 7 positions match TRBD2. Trimming cost V 3 bases and J 1 base; bases outside gene matches: 7. CDR1 is MGHRA, CDR2 YSYEKL, per germline. The length of the CDR3 is 16 residues. Written as DNA, the CDR3 is TGCGCCAGCAGCCATATAGCGGGTGTTGGCACAGATACGCAGTATTTT. Its translation: CASSHIAGVGTDTQYF.

The V and J genes are TRBV27 and TRBJ1-4, with D possibly TRBD1 on 6 matching bases. Germline V CDR1 and CDR2: MNHEY, SMNVEV (reference sequence). The CDR3 covers 15 residues. Trimming took off 7 bases at V and 3 bases at J, with 15 bases between the two ends. The CDR3 bases are TGTGCCAGCACCTCCTCAGGGGAACCTAATGAAAAACTGTTTTTT. Amino acid sequence: CASTSSGEPNEKLFF.

The chain uses TRBV19 and TRBJ1-1; D might be TRBD1 (6 bases). CDR1 is LNHDA, CDR2 SQIVND, per germline (reference sequence). This CDR3 comprises 14 residues. V gave up 6 bases and J gave up 3 bases, with 14 bases separating them. The CDR3 spells CASRTGTTDTEAFF. The CDR3 nucleotides read TGTGCCAGTAGAACAGGGACCACGGACACTGAAGCTTTCTTT.

The chain employs TRBV5-1 and TRBJ1-2; 9 bases are shared with TRBD1. This CDR3 contains 13 residues. The J segment lost 4 bases and the V segment lost 3 bases, leaving 1 base of the junction unmatched. Germline CDR1 reads SGHRS; CDR2 reads YFSETQ. CDR3 residues: CASSSGQGYGYTF. CDR3 nucleotides: TGCGCCAGCAGCTCGGGACAGGGCTATGGCTACACCTTC.

The V and J genes are TRBV7-2 and TRBJ2-1; D perhaps matches TRBD2 (5 bases). Deletions cut 5 bases from V and 5 bases from J, with 16 bases between. The CDR3 has 15 amino acids. Germline-derived CDR1 and CDR2 are SGHTA and FQGNSA. The CDR3 sequence is CASSPGFSRHNEQFF. For the CDR3, the DNA is TGTGCCAGCAGCCCGGGATTCAGTAGACACAATGAGCAGTTCTTC.

The genes are TRBV30 and TRBJ2-5; D is unclear. The tail of the sequence fits TRBJ2-7 better, so the J call may be wrong. The CDR3 is 15 residues long. Germline-derived CDR1 and CDR2 are GTSNPN and SVGIG (reference sequence). CDR3 DNA sequence: TGTGCCTGGAGTGTAGGAGTTAGGAGCTCCTACGAGCAGTACTTC. Translating gives CAWSVGVRSSYEQYF.

This chain connects TRBV7-6 to TRBJ2-5; TRBD2 agrees at 7 bases. Germline V gene data show CDR1 as SGHVS and CDR2 as FNYEAQ. The trim removed 1 base at V and 1 base at J, leaving 3 bases unmatched. CDR3 length: 15 residues. The CDR3 protein is CASSLEGGAQETQYF. CDR3 nucleotide sequence: TGTGCCAGCAGCTTAGAGGGAGGGGCCCAAGAGACCCAGTACTTC.

The chain carries TRBV30 and TRBJ2-3, with 7 bases aligning to TRBD2. The CDR3 runs 15 residues. V dropped 1 base and J dropped 2; count of bases not matched to a gene: 6. CDR1 is GTSNPN and CDR2 is SVGIG in the germline V gene (reference sequence). Here the CDR3 reads CAWSGRGWTTDTQYF. CDR3 in DNA: TGTGCCTGGAGTGGGCGGGGGTGGACCACAGATACGCAGTATTTT. Full variable domain (missing parts from reference TRBV30 and TRBJ2-3): SQTIHQWPATLVQPVGSPLSLECTVEGTSNPNLYWYRQAAGRGLQLLFYSVGIGQISSEVPQNLSASRPQDRQFILSSKKLLLSDSGFYLCAWSGRGWTTDTQYFGPGTRLTVL.

This clone came up a few times. The chain carries TRBV7-6 and TRBJ2-3; possibly TRBD1 for D (5 bases). V was trimmed by 3 bases and J by 2 bases, leaving 9 bases between them. This CDR3 region has 14 residues. Germline V gene sequence: CDR1 SGHVS, CDR2 FNYEAQ. In nucleotides, the CDR3 is TGTGCCAGCAGCTTGGGGCATTCCACAGATACGCAGTATTTT. Translated, it gives CASSLGHSTDTQYF.

The chain employs TRBV9 and TRBJ2-3, with 9 bases aligning to TRBD2. Trimming took 5 bases from V and 6 from J; bases not matched to a gene: 10. The CDR3 consists of 15 residues. Germline CDR1 and CDR2: SGDLS and YYNGEE. The CDR3: CASSPLAGGLDTQYF. The DNA of the CDR3 is TGTGCCAGCAGTCCCCTTGCGGGAGGGCTGGATACGCAGTATTTT. Full variable domain (outside the CDR3, taken from reference TRBV9 and TRBJ2-3): DSGVTQTPKHLITATGQRVTLRCSPRSGDLSVYWYQQSLDQGLQFLIQYYNGEERAKGNILERFSAQQFPDLHSELNLSSLELGDSALYFCASSPLAGGLDTQYFGPGTRLTVL.

This clone came up many times. The rearrangement joins TRBV5-6 to TRBJ1-1; TRBD1 agrees at 7 bases. J lost 0 bases, V lost 3 bases, and 2 bases had no gene match. The length of the CDR3 is 14 residues. CDR1 and CDR2 from the germline V gene are SGHDT and YYEEEE. The CDR3 DNA follows: TGTGCCAGCAGCTGGGGACAGTTGAACACTGAAGCTTTCTTT. Its translation is CASSWGQLNTEAFF.

The rearrangement uses TRBV5-1 and TRBJ2-1; D gene ambiguous. The CDR3 consists of 12 residues. Trimming took 3 bases from V and 9 from J, leaving 10 bases between them. The V gene's germline CDR1 is SGHRS and CDR2 YFSETQ. The DNA of the CDR3 is TGCGCCAGCAGCTCTGGTTCGGGTGAGCAGTTCTTC. Translating it yields CASSSGSGEQFF.

This clone was seen only a few times. CDR3 residues: CASKGTGADYEQYF. The DNA for the CDR3 is TGTGCCAGCAAAGGGACAGGGGCCGACTACGAGCAGTACTTC. The chain uses TRBV6-6 and TRBJ2-7, with 10 bases that match TRBD1. Germline V gene lookup returns CDR1 MNHNY and CDR2 SVGAGI (reference sequence). The length of the CDR3 is 14 residues. The V gene end was trimmed by 7 bases and the J gene end by 3 bases; junction bases not matched to a gene: 6.

The V gene is TRBV7-9, the J gene TRBJ2-3; 8 nucleotides line up with TRBD2. The CDR3 spans 14 residues. V shed 5 bases and J 4 bases; nucleotides not matched to a gene: 5. Germline-derived CDR1 and CDR2 are SEHNR and FQNEAQ (reference sequence). Written as DNA, the CDR3 is TGTGCCAGCAGCATGAGCGGGAGAGCAGATACGCAGTATTTT. It specifies CASSMSGRADTQYF.

This sequence joins TRBV6-1 and TRBJ2-6; tentative D call: TRBD1 (6 bases). Germline V gene data show CDR1 as MNHNS and CDR2 as SASEGT. With 0 bases removed from V and 2 bases from J, the gap between germline ends came to 11 bases. This CDR3 is 17 amino acids long. The CDR3 spells CASSEALGGTGANVLTF. CDR3 nucleotides: TGTGCCAGCAGTGAAGCTTTAGGGGGTACTGGGGCCAACGTCCTGACTTTC.

This clone was observed a few times. This sequence joins TRBV5-1 and TRBJ2-3, with 10 bases lining up with TRBD2. The CDR3 has 14 residues. The germline CDR1 and CDR2 sequences are SGHRS and YFSETQ. Trimming took 0 bases from V and 5 from J; bases not matched to a gene: 0. CDR3 coding DNA: TGCGCCAGCAGCTTGGGACTAGCGGGAGATACGCAGTATTTT. Encoded protein: CASSLGLAGDTQYF.

This clone has just a few counts. The CDR3 bases are TGTGCCAGCAGCCCCCGGTGGGGGCATGGCTACACCTTC. This sequence encodes CASSPRWGHGYTF. V and J are TRBV7-3 and TRBJ1-2; a possible D gene is TRBD1 (6 bases). Trimming took off 5 bases at V and 6 bases at J, with 13 bases between the two ends. Germline assignment: CDR1 SGHTA and CDR2 FQGTGA. This CDR3 spans 13 amino acids.

This clone was picked up a small number of times. The V and J genes are TRBV15 and TRBJ2-5; the D is unclear. There are 14 residues in the CDR3. The V gene's germline CDR1 is LNHNV and CDR2 YYDKDF (reference sequence). The V end lost 0 bases, the J end lost 2 bases, and 7 bases lay between the germline ends. The chain's CDR3 is CATSRDPRQETQYF. As DNA, the CDR3 is TGTGCCACCAGCAGAGACCCCAGACAAGAGACCCAGTACTTC.

The rearrangement joins TRBV29-1 to TRBJ1-1; D call uncertain. Trimming pared 4 bases from V and 7 bases from J, leaving 7 bases between. The CDR3 runs to 10 residues. In germline, CDR1 is SQVTM, CDR2 ANQGSEA. CDR3 loop: CSVVLFEAFF. In DNA, the CDR3 is TGCAGCGTTGTTTTATTTGAAGCTTTCTTT.

The chain couples TRBV18 to TRBJ2-7, with D possibly matching TRBD1 (5 bases). The CDR3 loop spans 14 amino acids. Germline V lookup: CDR1 KGHSH, CDR2 LQKENI. V shed 3 bases and J shed 5 bases, with 14 bases lying between them. CDR3 sequence (DNA): TGTGCCAGCTCACCTATCGCATCAGGGAACGAGCAGTACTTC. This encodes CASSPIASGNEQYF.